These 32 T cell receptor beta chains share one sample of origin, sequenced in a study of PD-1 blockade in classical Hodgkin lymphoma. The assay was immunoSEQ multiplex PCR, and TCRdb's table has in-frame clones only and misses some. The sample lists tens of thousands of clones, 85% to 90% occurring once. Time point indicated: cycle 4 day 1 (C4D1), after 6 weeks of nivolumab. Each patient relapsed following autologous stem cell transplantation, and prior brentuximab vedotin exposure differed. Purification of CD4+ T cells from thawed PBMCs was performed via magnetic negative selection. The material was CD4+ T cells from blood, obtained before the fourth cycle of nivolumab. The source is a human donor with classical Hodgkin lymphoma.

The chain carries TRBV5-4 and TRBJ2-2, with a weak D call TRBD2 (6 bases). The germline CDR1 and CDR2 sequences are SGHNT and YYREEE (reference sequence). The CDR3 runs 15 residues. V lost 9 bases to trimming and J lost 0 bases, with 15 bases between them. The CDR3 here is CAIRYGGTNTGELFF. The CDR3 DNA reads TGTGCCATACGCTACGGCGGGACGAACACCGGGGAGCTGTTTTTT. Full variable domain (missing parts from reference TRBV5-4 and TRBJ2-2): ETGVTQSPTHLIKTRGQQVTLRCSSQSGHNTVSWYQQALGQGPQFIFQYYREEENGRGNFPPRFSGLQFPNYSSELNVNALELDDSALYLCAIRYGGTNTGELFFGEGSRLTVL.

V usage is TRBV30 and J usage is TRBJ2-7; unclear D gene. The CDR3 loop spans 13 amino acids. The germline CDR1 and CDR2 sequences are GTSNPN and SVGIG (reference sequence). V dropped 4 bases and J dropped 0 bases, with 10 bases sitting between them. The CDR3 region is CAWTLEASYEQYF. The CDR3 region has the DNA TGTGCCTGGACCTTAGAGGCCTCCTACGAGCAGTACTTC.

Here the CDR3 reads CASSPTPSSYEQYF. CDR3 DNA: TGTGCCAGCTCACCGACCCCGAGCTCCTACGAGCAGTACTTC. The chain recombines TRBV18 with TRBJ2-7, with D unresolved. V was shortened by 3 bases and J by 0 bases, with 9 bases between the two germline ends. Germline V gives CDR1 KGHSH, CDR2 LQKENI. This CDR3 has 14 residues.

The chain carries TRBV4-3 and TRBJ2-3; D is ambiguous. Germline CDR1 reads LGHNA; CDR2 reads YSLEER. The CDR3 extends over 15 amino acids. Trimming stripped 7 bases from V and 3 bases from J, with 17 bases between. CDR3 residues: CASILRVWVTDTQYF. The CDR3 region has the DNA TGCGCCAGCATCTTAAGAGTCTGGGTAACAGATACGCAGTATTTT.

V is TRBV15 and J is TRBJ2-7; D may correspond to TRBD1 or TRBD2 (5 bases each). Germline V gene data show CDR1 as LNHNV and CDR2 as YYDKDF (reference sequence). The CDR3 contains 16 residues. V was cut by 2 bases and J by 6 bases, with 20 bases left in between. CDR3 residues: CATSRLRRQREGEQYF. DNA of the CDR3: TGTGCCACCAGCAGACTACGTCGACAGCGAGAGGGCGAGCAGTACTTC.

V usage is TRBV6-5 and J usage is TRBJ2-6, with D perhaps matching TRBD2 (6 bases). Germline V gives CDR1 MNHEY, CDR2 SVGAGI. V gave up 7 bases and J gave up 3 bases, with 13 bases separating them. The CDR3 sequence is 15 residues long. CDR3 loop: CASNRRAGGANVLTF. CDR3 bases: TGTGCCAGCAACCGGAGGGCCGGTGGGGCCAACGTCCTGACTTTC.

The chain employs TRBV20-1 and TRBJ1-1, with 8 bases fitting TRBD1. The CDR3 runs 11 residues. From germline, CDR1 is DFQATT and CDR2 SNEGSKA (reference sequence). Trimming took 3 bases from V and 11 from J; bases not matched to a gene: 5. This chain's CDR3 is CSARSQGVAFF. CDR3 nucleotides: TGCAGTGCTAGGTCACAGGGGGTGGCTTTCTTT.

The rearrangement links TRBV11-1 to TRBJ2-5; 10 bases are shared with TRBD2. Germline CDR1 reads SGHAT; CDR2 reads FQDESV (reference sequence). The CDR3 is 14 residues long. J lost 4 bases, V lost 6 bases, and 5 bases had no gene match. CDR3: CASSSRTSGETQYF. DNA of the CDR3: TGTGCCAGCAGTTCCCGGACTAGCGGAGAGACCCAGTACTTC.

CDR3 bases: TGTGCCAGCAGTCCACCGGGACAGCCCCGAGGGACCCAGTACTTC. This codes for CASSPPGQPRGTQYF. This rearrangement joins TRBV27 to TRBJ2-5; 7 bases are a match to TRBD1. Germline loops: CDR1 MNHEY, CDR2 SMNVEV (reference sequence). J gave up 7 bases and V 5 bases, and 13 bases lay outside the gene matches. CDR3 length equals 15 residues.

The rearrangement uses TRBV28 and TRBJ2-1, with 12 bases lining up with TRBD2. The V gene's germline CDR1 is MDHEN and CDR2 SYDVKM. The J segment lost 6 bases and the V segment lost 7 bases, leaving 4 bases of the junction unmatched. The CDR3 runs 14 residues. In nucleotides, the CDR3 is TGTGCCAGCACCCTAGCGGGGGGGTTCAATGAGCAGTTCTTC. Translation gives CASTLAGGFNEQFF.

The chain uses TRBV4-1 and TRBJ2-3; no clear D gene. Germline CDR1 and CDR2: MGHRA and YSYEKL. The CDR3 runs 16 residues. With 3 bases removed from V and 5 bases from J, the gap between germline ends came to 18 bases. The CDR3 DNA is TGCGCCAGCAGCCAGTCCAGGTCCAGGTCGGAAGATACGCAGTATTTT. The encoded protein is CASSQSRSRSEDTQYF.

The genes are TRBV29-1 and TRBJ1-1; possibly TRBD1 for D (6 bases). This CDR3 spans 13 amino acids. Germline V gene sequence: CDR1 SQVTM, CDR2 ANQGSEA. Between the trimmed V and J ends, which lost 4 bases and 7 bases, there was a span of 16 bases. In nucleotides, the CDR3 is TGCAGCGTTGGGGTTCGGGGGCGAGGTGAAGCTTTCTTT. Encoded protein: CSVGVRGRGEAFF.

The V gene is TRBV11-1, the J gene TRBJ2-1, with 9 positions matching TRBD1. This CDR3 contains 17 residues. The V gene end was trimmed by 5 bases and the J gene end by 1 base; junction bases not matched to a gene: 9. Germline CDR1 SGHAT, CDR2 FQDESV (reference sequence). The CDR3 DNA reads TGTGCCAGCAGCCTAACTACCGGGACAGGGTCCTACAATGAGCAGTTCTTC. Translated, it gives CASSLTTGTGSYNEQFF.

The chain has TRBV27 and TRBJ1-2, with D unresolved. The V end lost 5 bases, the J end lost 7 bases, and 17 bases lay between the germline ends. The CDR3 length is 14 residues. Germline CDR1 and CDR2: MNHEY and SMNVEV (reference sequence). CDR3 in DNA: TGTGCCAGCAGTCCCAGGCCCGCGTCGAGTGGCTACACCTTC. Protein: CASSPRPASSGYTF.

The chain links TRBV19 to TRBJ1-5; tentatively, D is TRBD1 (5 bases). Germline V gene data show CDR1 as LNHDA and CDR2 as SQIVND (reference sequence). Trimming shortened V by 9 bases and J by 8 bases, and 20 bases separated the two germline ends. CDR3 length: 14 amino acids. The CDR3 region has the DNA TGTGCCAGCGATCGTGGTGAGGCCAGGGAGCCCCAGCATTTT. This sequence encodes CASDRGEAREPQHF.

This rearrangement joins TRBV20-1 to TRBJ1-2; 7 bases match TRBD1. Unmatched junction bases numbered 7, after V lost 7 bases and J lost 8 bases. Germline lookup yields CDR1 DFQATT and CDR2 SNEGSKA (reference sequence). The length of the CDR3 is 11 residues. This chain's CDR3 is CSGQGGRGYTF. The CDR3 bases are TGCAGTGGACAGGGAGGTCGCGGCTACACCTTC.

The V call is TRBV15, the J call TRBJ2-3, with 10 nucleotides matching TRBD2. Looked up from germline, CDR1 is LNHNV and CDR2 is YYDKDF (reference sequence). V dropped 5 bases and J dropped 4; count of bases not matched to a gene: 3. The CDR3 spans 14 residues. The CDR3 protein is CATSRGLASDTQYF. CDR3 coding DNA: TGTGCCACCAGCCGGGGACTAGCGTCAGATACGCAGTATTTT.

This clone was seen only a few times. This chain joins TRBV10-1 and TRBJ1-5; 8 bases are shared with TRBD1. The V gene end was trimmed by 7 bases and the J gene end by 2 bases; junction bases not matched to a gene: 4. Germline CDR1 and CDR2: WNHNN and SYGVQD (reference sequence). The CDR3 sequence is 14 residues long. The CDR3 region is CASTGTGGNQPQHF. CDR3 sequence (DNA): TGCGCCAGCACCGGGACAGGAGGCAATCAGCCCCAGCATTTT.

V is TRBV5-4 and J is TRBJ1-4; no definite D call. Trimming cost V 4 bases and J 2 bases, with 6 bases left between them. This CDR3 has 13 amino acids. The germline V gene encodes CDR1 SGHNT and CDR2 YYREEE (reference sequence). CDR3 amino acids: CASSPSTNEKLFF. The CDR3 DNA sequence: TGTGCCAGCAGCCCCTCCACTAATGAAAAACTGTTTTTT.

The CDR3 is CASSYLGNSPLHF. CDR3 bases: TGTGCCAGCAGTTACTTGGGGAATTCACCCCTCCACTTT. This chain connects TRBV6-5 to TRBJ1-6; unclear D gene. The CDR3 sequence is 13 residues long. Germline CDR1 reads MNHEY; CDR2 reads SVGAGI. Trimming took 1 base from V and 7 from J, leaving 5 bases between them.

V usage is TRBV5-1 and J usage is TRBJ2-3, with a weak D call TRBD2 (5 bases). V lost 0 bases, J lost 4 bases, and 9 bases lay in between. This CDR3 comprises 14 residues. Germline V lookup: CDR1 SGHRS, CDR2 YFSETQ. CDR3 sequence reads: CASSLGSGADTQYF. CDR3 nucleotides: TGCGCCAGCAGCTTGGGGAGCGGCGCAGATACGCAGTATTTT. The variable domain in full, completed from reference TRBV5-1 and TRBJ2-3, reads KAGVTQTPRYLIKTRGQQVTLSCSPISGHRSVSWYQQTPGQGLQFLFEYFSETQRNKGNFPGRFSGRQFSNSRSEMNVSTLELGDSALYLCASSLGSGADTQYFGPGTRLTVL.

The chain recombines TRBV7-9 with TRBJ1-5; no firm D call. Germline V gene sequence: CDR1 SEHNR, CDR2 FQNEAQ (reference sequence). V was clipped by 5 bases and J by 2 bases, with 13 bases between them. The CDR3 covers 15 residues. CDR3 sequence (DNA): TGTGCCAGCAGCGATGATATATCGGGCAATCAGCCCCAGCATTTT. Encoded protein: CASSDDISGNQPQHF.

About this clone itself: Its ends do not fully match the called genes, so a read error is possible. The V call is TRBV7-2, the J call TRBJ2-6, with TRBD1 matching 8 bases. The germline V gene has CDR1 SGHTA and CDR2 FQGNSA. The CDR3 is 16 amino acids. The CDR3 is CASRLDRGSGANVLTF. DNA of the CDR3: TGTGCCAGCAGATTAGACAGGGGCTCTGGGGCCAACGTCCTGACTTTC.

This clone appeared a few times. The sample contains more than one DNA sequence encoding this CDR3. This chain links TRBV6-5 with TRBJ1-1; weak D call: TRBD1 (6 bases). Germline-derived CDR1 and CDR2 are MNHEY and SVGAGI. V dropped 6 bases and J dropped 4 bases, with 12 bases sitting between them. The CDR3 totals 13 residues. This chain's CDR3 is CASSQQGTTEAFF. CDR3 bases: TGTGCCAGCAGCCAACAGGGAACCACTGAAGCTTTCTTT.

The CDR3 DNA reads TGTGCCAGCAGCCCACAGGGGGCGCTGGGCTACACCTTC. This translates into CASSPQGALGYTF. V and J are TRBV11-1 and TRBJ1-2, with 9 bases lining up with TRBD1. From germline, CDR1 is SGHAT and CDR2 FQDESV (reference sequence). With V trimmed by 5 bases and J by 8 bases, 6 bases remained unmatched. The CDR3 totals 13 residues.

The rearrangement links TRBV5-6 to TRBJ2-7, with 8 bases identical to TRBD1. From germline, CDR1 is SGHDT and CDR2 YYEEEE. V was clipped by 4 bases and J by 7 bases; unmatched bases: 7. This CDR3 has 13 amino acids. The CDR3 DNA reads as TGTGCCAGCAGCACAGGACAGGGTGGGGAGCAGTACTTC. This translates into CASSTGQGGEQYF.

This clone was seen a handful of times. V gene TRBV28 combines with J gene TRBJ1-1; D is ambiguous. This CDR3 is 13 amino acids long. V shed 3 bases and J shed 4 bases, with 9 bases lying between them. The germline CDR1 and CDR2 sequences are MDHEN and SYDVKM. In DNA, the CDR3 is TGTGCCAGCAGTTTCCCAGGCCTCACTGAAGCTTTCTTT. Its translation: CASSFPGLTEAFF. The entire variable domain, with the rest obtained from reference TRBV28 and TRBJ1-1, is as follows: DVKVTQSSRYLVKRTGEKVFLECVQDMDHENMFWYRQDPGLGLRLIYFSYDVKMKEKGDIPEGYSVSREKKERFSLILESASTNQTSMYLCASSFPGLTEAFFGQGTRLTVV.

The chain employs TRBV18 and TRBJ1-5; 12 positions agree with TRBD1. The J segment lost 5 bases and the V segment lost 2 bases, leaving 13 bases of the junction unmatched. Germline V gene sequence: CDR1 KGHSH, CDR2 LQKENI. The CDR3 totals 19 residues. This CDR3 is CASSPGGGTGGVYDQPQHF. The CDR3 region has the DNA TGTGCCAGCTCACCAGGAGGCGGGACAGGGGGCGTCTACGATCAGCCCCAGCATTTT.

CDR3: CASSQWGLGNTIYF. The CDR3 bases are TGTGCCAGCAGCCAATGGGGGCTGGGTAACACCATATATTTT. This chain links TRBV14 with TRBJ1-3; D might be TRBD1 (6 bases). This CDR3 spans 14 amino acids. From germline, CDR1 is SGHDN and CDR2 FVKESK. V was pared by 2 bases and J by 7 bases, with 12 bases between.

The CDR3 sequence: CASSRGLADSGANVLTF. The DNA of the CDR3 is TGTGCCAGTAGTAGGGGACTAGCGGACTCTGGGGCCAACGTCCTGACTTTC. The V gene is TRBV19, the J gene TRBJ2-6, with 11 bases matching TRBD2. With 4 bases clipped from V and 0 bases from J, the junction kept 2 bases outside the gene matches. Germline-derived CDR1 and CDR2 are LNHDA and SQIVND (reference sequence). This CDR3 is built from 17 residues.

This rearrangement joins TRBV4-2 to TRBJ2-4, with D hard to call. Germline CDR1 LGHNA, CDR2 YNFKEQ. Trimming shortened V by 3 bases and J by 1 base, and 4 bases separated the two germline ends. There are 13 residues in the CDR3. CDR3 coding DNA: TGTGCCAGCAGCCAGGATGCCAAAAACATTCAGTACTTC. Translating gives CASSQDAKNIQYF.

The rearrangement joins TRBV5-1 to TRBJ1-3; perhaps TRBD1 as D (5 bases). The CDR3 covers 16 residues. Trimming stripped 1 base from V and 0 bases from J, with 11 bases between. The germline CDR1 and CDR2 sequences are SGHRS and YFSETQ. CDR3: CASSLTGGNSGNTIYF. In nucleotides, the CDR3 is TGCGCCAGCAGCTTGACTGGGGGGAACTCTGGAAACACCATATATTTT. The variable domain in full, with the rest retrieved from reference TRBV5-1 and TRBJ1-3, is KAGVTQTPRYLIKTRGQQVTLSCSPISGHRSVSWYQQTPGQGLQFLFEYFSETQRNKGNFPGRFSGRQFSNSRSEMNVSTLELGDSALYLCASSLTGGNSGNTIYFGEGSWLTVV.